This T cell receptor (beta chain) is from a study of blood T cell repertoires in COVID-19. Germline V gene sequence: CDR1 ENHRY, CDR2 SYGVKD. With 6 bases clipped from V and 1 base from J, the junction kept 11 bases outside the gene matches. The length of the CDR3 is 17 residues. TCRdb's copy holds only in-frame clones and misses some; the assay was immunoSEQ multiplex PCR. Seen here are about 140,000 clones, around 88% observed once, and the top ten hold approximately 1.5%. This clonotype was sampled from a woman aged 55-70 years with acute or convalescent COVID-19. The source material was peripheral blood. V is TRBV10-3 and J is TRBJ1-1; 10 positions match TRBD1. The CDR3, as DNA: TGTGCCATCAGGATTAGCCGGGACAGGGGCGGGAACACTGAAGCTTTCTTT. Encoded protein: CAIRISRDRGGNTEAFF.